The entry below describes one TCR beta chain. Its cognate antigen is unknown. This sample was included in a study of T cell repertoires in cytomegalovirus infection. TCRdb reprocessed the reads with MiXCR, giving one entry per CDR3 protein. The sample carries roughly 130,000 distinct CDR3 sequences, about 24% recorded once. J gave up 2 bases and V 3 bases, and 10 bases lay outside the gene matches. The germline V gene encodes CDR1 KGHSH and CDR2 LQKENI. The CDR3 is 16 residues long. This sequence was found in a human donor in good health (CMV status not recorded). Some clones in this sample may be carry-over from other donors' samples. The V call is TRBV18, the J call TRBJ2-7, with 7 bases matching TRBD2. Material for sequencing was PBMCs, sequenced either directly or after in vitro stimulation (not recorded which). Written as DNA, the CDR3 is TGTGCCAGCTCACCTCCAGGGTCTAGCGGAACCTACGAGCAGTACTTC. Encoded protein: CASSPPGSSGTYEQYF.